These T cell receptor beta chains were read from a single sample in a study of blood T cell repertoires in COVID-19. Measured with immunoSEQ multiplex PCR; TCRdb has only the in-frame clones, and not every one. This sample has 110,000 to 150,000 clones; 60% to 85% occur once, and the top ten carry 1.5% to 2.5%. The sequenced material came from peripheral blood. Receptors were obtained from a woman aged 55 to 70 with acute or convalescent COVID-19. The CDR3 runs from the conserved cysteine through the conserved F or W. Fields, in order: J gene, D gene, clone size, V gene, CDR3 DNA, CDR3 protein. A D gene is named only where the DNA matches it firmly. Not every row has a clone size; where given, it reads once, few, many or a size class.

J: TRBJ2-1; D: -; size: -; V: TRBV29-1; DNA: TGCAGCGTTGAAGGAGCTAGCCCTCCCTACAATGAGCAGTTCTTC; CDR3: CSVEGASPPYNEQFF
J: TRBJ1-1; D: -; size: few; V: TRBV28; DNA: TGTGCCAGCACGGGGAACACTGAAGCTTTCTTT; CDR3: CASTGNTEAFF
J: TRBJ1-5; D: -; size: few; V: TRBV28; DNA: TGTGCCAGCAGTCGTCTTCCAGGGGATCGCCAGCCCCAGCATTTT; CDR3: CASSRLPGDRQPQHF
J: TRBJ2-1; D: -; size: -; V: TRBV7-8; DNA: TGTGCCAGCAGCTTAGTTGCGGAGTCCTACAATGAGCAGTTCTTC; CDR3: CASSLVAESYNEQFF
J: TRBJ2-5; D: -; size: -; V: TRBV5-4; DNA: TGTGCCAGCAGCTTGGGCTCCCGGGAGACCCAGTACTTC; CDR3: CASSLGSRETQYF
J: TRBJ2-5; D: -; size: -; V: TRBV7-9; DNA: TGTGCCAGCAGCTTAGCAGCGGTGGGGGAGACCCAGTACTTC; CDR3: CASSLAAVGETQYF
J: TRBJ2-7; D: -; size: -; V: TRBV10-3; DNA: TGTGCCATCAGTGAGAATGGCCGCCACAGTAACGAGCAGTACTTC; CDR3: CAISENGRHSNEQYF
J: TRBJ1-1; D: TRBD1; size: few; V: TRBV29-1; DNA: TGCAGCGTTGAAGGCGGGACAGCCTTTGAAGCTTTCTTT; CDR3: CSVEGGTAFEAFF
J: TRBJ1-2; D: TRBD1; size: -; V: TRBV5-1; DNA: TGCGCCAGCAGCTTGGGTACAGGGGATTGGTATGGCTACACCTTC; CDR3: CASSLGTGDWYGYTF
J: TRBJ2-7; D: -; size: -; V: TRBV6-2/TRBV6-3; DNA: TGTGCCAGCAGTCCACTCCGTTCCGCTCGATACGAGCAGTACTTC; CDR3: CASSPLRSARYEQYF
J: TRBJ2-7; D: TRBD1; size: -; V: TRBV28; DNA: TGTGCCAGCAGTTTAGGGACAGCCTACGAGCAGTACTTC; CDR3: CASSLGTAYEQYF
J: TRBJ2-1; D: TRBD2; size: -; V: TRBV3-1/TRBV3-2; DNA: TGTGCCAGCAGCCAAAGAAGCGGGAGTGGTAATGAGCAGTTCTTC; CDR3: CASSQRSGSGNEQFF
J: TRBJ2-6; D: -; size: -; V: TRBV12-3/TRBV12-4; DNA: TGTGCCAGCACGGCTGGGGCCAACGTCCTGACTTTC; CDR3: CASTAGANVLTF
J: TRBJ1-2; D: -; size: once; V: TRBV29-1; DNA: TGCAGCGTTGACACCACTTATGGCTACACCTTC; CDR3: CSVDTTYGYTF
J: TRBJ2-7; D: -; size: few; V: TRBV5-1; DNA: TGCGCCAGCAGCTTTAGGGGTCAGGGCGGTTACTACGAGCAGTACTTC; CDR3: CASSFRGQGGYYEQYF
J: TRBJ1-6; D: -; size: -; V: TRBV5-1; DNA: TGCGCCAGCAGCTTGCAAAGCGCCAATTCACCCCTCCACTTT; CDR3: CASSLQSANSPLHF
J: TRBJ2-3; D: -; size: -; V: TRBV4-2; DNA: TGTGCCAGCAGCCAAGTGAATATAGCCGTCACAGATACGCAGTATTTT; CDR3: CASSQVNIAVTDTQYF
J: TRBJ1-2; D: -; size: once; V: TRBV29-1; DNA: TGCAGCGTTGCCCTGAGTTTCTATGGCTACACCTTC; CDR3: CSVALSFYGYTF
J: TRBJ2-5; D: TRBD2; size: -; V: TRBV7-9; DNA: TGTGCCAGCACACTAGCGGGAGGGAAAGAGACCCAGTACTTC; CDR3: CASTLAGGKETQYF
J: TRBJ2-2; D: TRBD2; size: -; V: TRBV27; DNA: TGTGCCAGCAGTTTTTGGGGGGGAACCGGGGAGCTGTTTTTT; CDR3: CASSFWGGTGELFF
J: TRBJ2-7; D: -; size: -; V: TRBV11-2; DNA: TGTGCCAGCAGCCGGGTTGACAGGCGATCCTACGAGCAGTACTTC; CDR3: CASSRVDRRSYEQYF
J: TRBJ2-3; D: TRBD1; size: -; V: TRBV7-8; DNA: TGTGCCAGCAGCTTGCGGACAAACCCTGGGACAGGGGGTACAGATACGCAGTATTTT; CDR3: CASSLRTNPGTGGTDTQYF
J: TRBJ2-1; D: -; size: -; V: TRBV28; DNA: TGTGCCAGCAGTCCCGAGGAGGTCCCCTACAATGAGCAGTTCTTC; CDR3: CASSPEEVPYNEQFF
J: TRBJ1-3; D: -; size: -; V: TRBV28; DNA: TGTGCCAGCAGTTTAAGTTATCGGTACTCTGGAAACACCATATATTTT; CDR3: CASSLSYRYSGNTIYF
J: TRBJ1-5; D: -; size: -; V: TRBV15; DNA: TGTGCCACCCAATATGGGGGCGTAGGCGTTCAGCCCCAGCATTTT; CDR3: CATQYGGVGVQPQHF
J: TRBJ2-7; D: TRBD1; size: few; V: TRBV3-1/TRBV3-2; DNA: TGTGCCAGCAGCCCGGGACAGGGCGACTACGAGCAGTACTTC; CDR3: CASSPGQGDYEQYF